This TCR beta chain was captured in a study of molecular identifiers for immune sequencing clone quantification. General observations from the study: Investigators reportedly could detect spiked Jurkat TCR RNA from one cell among some 940,000 naive cells.

Libraries of bulk TCR were made by previously described methods (with listed TCR primers). MiXCR, applied by TCRdb to the PCR reads, yields one record per CDR3 protein. This table holds 60,000 to 70,000 distinct CDR3 sequences, under 20% found once. This clonotype was counted only a few times. Its antigen is unidentified. Sorting captured naive CD8 T cells as CD8+CD4-CCR7+CD45RA+. V dropped 8 bases and J dropped 0 bases, with 15 bases sitting between them. CDR1 SNHLY and CDR2 FYNNEI come from the germline V gene. The CDR3 totals 15 residues. The sequenced sample consisted of naive CD8+ T cells from blood, with Jurkat cell RNA spiked in. Subset meaning: FACS-sorted CD8+CD4-CCR7+CD45RA+ naive T cells. The V gene is TRBV2, the J gene TRBJ2-3; TRBD2 is a possible D gene (6 bases). This receptor was obtained from a human donor in good health. Some libraries in this study had Jurkat cell RNA spiked in. This CDR3 is CASGGAAGSTDTQYF. CDR3 in DNA: TGTGCCAGCGGAGGCGCGGCGGGAAGCACAGATACGCAGTATTTT.